Below, 20 T cell receptor beta chains from the same sample are listed, as sequenced in a study of blood T cell repertoires in COVID-19. Method: immunoSEQ multiplex PCR; TCRdb's copy keeps in-frame clones and lacks some. The repertoire has approximately 230,000 clones, 87% of them found once; the top ten carry about 3%. Sequenced: peripheral blood. The receptors shown here come from a man aged 18 to 35 with active or convalescent COVID-19.

CDR3 sequence reads: CASMQPYRGEQYF. In DNA, the CDR3 is TGTGCCAGCATGCAACCATACAGGGGCGAGCAGTACTTC. This chain links TRBV7-2 with TRBJ2-7; 7 bases agree with TRBD1. The length of the CDR3 is 13 residues. Germline CDR1 and CDR2: SGHTA and FQGNSA. V gave up 7 bases and J gave up 6 bases; unmatched junction bases: 9.

The chain couples TRBV7-2 to TRBJ2-7, with TRBD1 matching over 7 bases. CDR1 and CDR2 (germline): SGHTA, FQGNSA. The J segment lost 4 bases and the V segment lost 3 bases, leaving 9 bases of the junction unmatched. The CDR3 runs 15 residues. Written as DNA, the CDR3 is TGTGCCAGCAGCTTGACAGGGACAAGCGCATACGAGCAGTACTTC. Translated, it gives CASSLTGTSAYEQYF.

V and J are TRBV21-1 and TRBJ2-3; the table's D gene call, TRBD2, was not cross checked with the DNA. TRBV21-1 is annotated as a pseudogene. The CDR3 has 16 amino acids. CDR3 residues: CASSKGAGSLSQKQYF. The CDR3 DNA reads TGTGCCAGCAGCAAAGGAGCGGGGAGTTTGTCACAAAAGCAGTATTTT.

This clone was seen only once. This sample includes further DNA sequences coding for the same CDR3. This chain connects TRBV2 to TRBJ2-2; 8 positions agree with TRBD1. Unmatched junction bases numbered 3, after V lost 6 bases and J lost 0 bases. The CDR3 has 15 amino acids. Germline CDR1 SNHLY, CDR2 FYNNEI. The CDR3 loop is CASSLDRANTGELFF. CDR3 sequence (DNA): TGTGCCAGCAGCCTGGACAGGGCGAACACCGGGGAGCTGTTTTTT.

This clone was observed a few times. The rearrangement joins TRBV10-2 to TRBJ1-1, with 7 bases identical to TRBD1. With 5 bases clipped from V and 3 bases from J, the junction kept 9 bases outside the gene matches. Germline CDR1 is WSHSY and CDR2 is SAAADI. The CDR3 is made up of 15 amino acids. CDR3 sequence (DNA): TGCGCCAGCAGTTTCTCGGGACAGTCGCACACTGAAGCTTTCTTT. Translating gives CASSFSGQSHTEAFF.

This clone was recorded once. This chain joins TRBV7-9 and TRBJ2-7; D gene ambiguous. The germline CDR1 and CDR2 sequences are SEHNR and FQNEAQ (reference sequence). V was clipped by 4 bases and J by 2 bases, with 12 bases between them. This CDR3 region has 14 residues. CDR3 nucleotide sequence: TGTGCCAGCAGCTCCTTAGCAAGCGCCTACGAGCAGTACTTC. Amino acid sequence: CASSSLASAYEQYF.

The chain uses TRBV7-2 and TRBJ2-5; tentatively, D is TRBD1 (5 bases). Per the germline V gene, CDR1 is SGHTA and CDR2 is FQGNSA. The CDR3 contains 19 residues. V was clipped by 1 base and J by 4 bases, with 25 bases between them. The CDR3 spells CASSLEGRIGVSLRETQYF. The CDR3 DNA follows: TGTGCCAGCAGCTTAGAGGGCCGTATAGGGGTTTCTTTACGAGAGACCCAGTACTTC.

The rearrangement links TRBV28 to TRBJ2-3, with TRBD2 as a possible D gene (5 bases). V was shortened by 6 bases and J by 6 bases, with 10 bases between the two germline ends. CDR3 size: 12 residues. The germline CDR1 and CDR2 sequences are MDHEN and SYDVKM. This CDR3 reads CASSPLADTQYF. Here the CDR3 DNA reads TGTGCCAGCAGCCCGCTAGCCGATACGCAGTATTTT.

V usage is TRBV4-3 and J usage is TRBJ2-5; 7 bases are a match to TRBD2. V shed 3 bases, J shed 3 bases, and the junction held 7 bases outside the gene matches. The CDR3 sequence is 15 residues long. Germline values: CDR1 LGHNA, CDR2 YSLEER. The CDR3 nucleotides read TGCGCCAGCAGCCACGGACTAGGAAAAGAAGAGACCCAGTACTTC. Residues: CASSHGLGKEETQYF.

The rearrangement links TRBV28 to TRBJ1-1; 11 positions match TRBD1. Germline assignment: CDR1 MDHEN and CDR2 SYDVKM. The CDR3 has 17 amino acids. Trimming at V came to 4 bases and at J to 3 bases, leaving 10 bases not matched to a gene. The CDR3 nucleotides are TGTGCCAGCAGTTCCCGGACAGGGGGCGCGGGTTACACTGAAGCTTTCTTT. The encoded protein is CASSSRTGGAGYTEAFF.

The chain is built from TRBV6-2 or TRBV6-3 and TRBJ1-1, with D tentatively TRBD1 (6 bases). The V gene's germline CDR1 is MNHEY and CDR2 SVGEGT. V lost 5 bases to trimming and J lost 8 bases, with 15 bases between them. The CDR3 runs 13 residues. CDR3 protein: CASSHRVMTEAFF. The CDR3 DNA is TGTGCCAGCAGTCACAGGGTTATGACGGAAGCTTTCTTT.

The chain recombines TRBV14 with TRBJ1-1; the D is unclear. Trimming took 0 bases from V and 11 from J, leaving 10 bases between them. The CDR3 length is 12 residues. Germline CDR1 and CDR2: SGHDN and FVKESK. The CDR3, as DNA: TGTGCCAGCAGCCAAGAAAGAGCCGGGGCTTTCTTT. Translated: CASSQERAGAFF.

This clone was found a few times. The chain links TRBV6-7 to TRBJ1-2; D remains unclear. TRBV6-7 is given ORF status, its function remaining uncertain. Trimming shortened V by 2 bases and J by 5 bases, and 24 bases separated the two germline ends. This CDR3 has 18 amino acids. The CDR3 reads CASSYDSGQDRWTYGYTF. The CDR3 region has the DNA TGTGCCAGCAGTTACGATTCCGGCCAGGATAGGTGGACTTATGGCTACACCTTC.

This clone was recorded once. The DNA of the CDR3 is TGTGCCAGCAGCTTAGATCCGGGGAGGAACACTGAAGCTTTCTTT. This gives the protein CASSLDPGRNTEAFF. The rearrangement links TRBV7-9 to TRBJ1-1; D remains unclear. Germline-derived CDR1 and CDR2 are SEHNR and FQNEAQ (reference sequence). CDR3 length equals 15 residues. The V end lost 1 base, the J end lost 1 base, and 10 bases lay between the germline ends.

The V call is TRBV5-5, the J call TRBJ1-1, with D maybe TRBD1 (6 bases). CDR3 size: 14 residues. V was clipped by 4 bases and J by 5 bases, with 15 bases between them. Germline CDR1 is SGHKS and CDR2 is YYEKEE (reference sequence). The CDR3 loop is CASSIGTPSTEAFF. In DNA form, the CDR3 reads TGTGCCAGCAGCATTGGGACACCCTCAACTGAAGCTTTCTTT.

This chain joins TRBV3-1 (or the pseudogene TRBV3-2) and TRBJ2-7; 9 bases map to TRBD2. CDR1 is LGHDT and CDR2 is YNNKEL in the germline V gene (reference sequence). J gave up 0 bases and V 4 bases, and 7 bases lay outside the gene matches. The CDR3 is made up of 16 amino acids. CDR3 sequence reads: CASSPRLADSSYEQYF. As DNA, the CDR3 is TGTGCCAGCAGCCCCCGACTAGCGGATAGCTCCTACGAGCAGTACTTC.

V usage is TRBV4-3 and J usage is TRBJ1-2; D is ambiguous. The CDR3 loop spans 15 amino acids. Trimming left V 0 bases short and J 4 bases short, with 12 bases between. Germline CDR1 LGHNA, CDR2 YSLEER. The CDR3 protein is CASSQEEDALYGYTF. DNA of the CDR3: TGCGCCAGCAGCCAAGAGGAGGACGCCCTCTATGGCTACACCTTC.

The genes are TRBV7-9 and TRBJ1-1; no clear D. The germline V gene encodes CDR1 SEHNR and CDR2 FQNEAQ (reference sequence). The CDR3 length is 14 residues. V shed 5 bases and J shed 0 bases, with 10 bases lying between them. The CDR3, as DNA: TGTGCCAGCAGCCGGGTCGATTTGAACACTGAAGCTTTCTTT. It is translated as CASSRVDLNTEAFF.

CDR3 DNA: TGTGCCAGCAGCCGACAGGGATTGGGCGGGGAGCTGTTTTTT. The encoded protein is CASSRQGLGGELFF. V and J are TRBV11-3 and TRBJ2-2; 7 nucleotides match TRBD1. V lost 5 bases and J lost 7; bases outside the gene matches: 7. CDR1 SGHNT and CDR2 YENEEA come from the germline V gene. The length of the CDR3 is 14 residues.

Only a few counts were recorded for this clone. The rearrangement uses TRBV6-5 and TRBJ1-1; D not certain. CDR1 MNHEY and CDR2 SVGAGI come from the germline V gene. V gave up 6 bases and J gave up 3 bases, with 14 bases separating them. This CDR3 comprises 14 residues. The CDR3 protein is CASSKAGRDTEAFF. CDR3 DNA: TGTGCCAGCAGCAAAGCGGGTAGGGACACTGAAGCTTTCTTT.